What follows are 14 T cell receptor beta chains derived from one specimen sequenced in a study of Graves' ophthalmopathy and Graves' hyperthyroidism. Beta-chain TCR CDR3 regions were amplified from RNA transcripts. Scientists carried out first-round RT-PCR using HTBI primers and then a second-round multiplex PCR. TCRdb fed the multiplex PCR reads into MiXCR, producing one record per CDR3 protein. The profile shows roughly 13,000 distinct CDR3 sequences, roughly 50% of them singletons. Sequencing used peripheral blood. Receptors originate from a woman in her 30s with Graves' ophthalmopathy.

The chain is built from TRBV28 and TRBJ2-3; D unresolved. V dropped 6 bases and J dropped 1 base, with 11 bases sitting between them. CDR1 and CDR2 from the germline V gene are MDHEN and SYDVKM. The CDR3 extends over 14 amino acids. The CDR3 DNA follows: TGTGCCAGCAGCCAAAATGACCGCACAGATACGCAGTATTTT. Translated: CASSQNDRTDTQYF.

The V and J genes are TRBV20-1 and TRBJ2-7; perhaps TRBD1 as D (6 bases). From germline, CDR1 is DFQATT and CDR2 SNEGSKA (reference sequence). The V gene lost 6 bases and the J gene lost 6 bases, with 21 bases spanning the gap. This CDR3 has 14 amino acids. CDR3 region: CSAYPGDPLSEQYF. CDR3 DNA: TGCAGTGCGTACCCAGGGGATCCCCTTTCCGAGCAGTACTTC.

The CDR3 is CASSWTGEETQYF. CDR3 bases: TGTGCCAGCAGCTGGACAGGGGAAGAGACCCAGTACTTC. The V gene is TRBV5-4, the J gene TRBJ2-5; 9 nucleotides agree with TRBD1. After removal of 3 bases from V and 3 bases from J, the junction contained 0 bases not matched to a gene. The CDR3 is 13 amino acids. Germline V lookup: CDR1 SGHNT, CDR2 YYREEE (reference sequence).

The chain couples TRBV6-5 to TRBJ1-1; 7 nucleotides match TRBD1. The CDR3 consists of 14 residues. Germline assignment: CDR1 MNHEY and CDR2 SVGAGI. Trimming took 5 bases from V and 4 from J; bases not matched to a gene: 7. The CDR3 nucleotides are TGTGCCAGCAGTCCCAGGGGGTGGATCACTGAAGCTTTCTTT. It is translated as CASSPRGWITEAFF.

This clonotype has a handful of counts. The chain couples TRBV20-1 to TRBJ2-5; 8 nucleotides match TRBD2. The V and J ends lost 6 bases and 1 base, in that order; junction bases with no gene match: 4. The germline V gene has CDR1 DFQATT and CDR2 SNEGSKA (reference sequence). This CDR3 is built from 13 residues. The CDR3, as DNA: TGCAGTGCCCCGGGAGGGCGCCAAGAGACCCAGTACTTC. Its translation: CSAPGGRQETQYF.

The sample holds a few counts of this clonotype. The V and J genes are TRBV6-1 and TRBJ1-1; D gene ambiguous. Trimming stripped 7 bases from V and 2 bases from J, with 14 bases between. The CDR3 loop spans 14 amino acids. From germline, CDR1 is MNHNS and CDR2 SASEGT. CDR3 loop: CASMYGPLNTEAFF. CDR3 nucleotide sequence: TGTGCCAGCATGTATGGACCCCTTAACACTGAAGCTTTCTTT.

By frequency in the sample, this clonotype is medium-sized (0.01 to 0.1%). The chain has TRBV19 and TRBJ2-7; D is unclear. Germline V lookup: CDR1 LNHDA, CDR2 SQIVND (reference sequence). There are 14 residues in the CDR3. The ends were cut back, 1 base at V and 4 bases at J, with 11 bases in the middle. The CDR3: CASSIAEMGYEQYF. As DNA, the CDR3 is TGTGCCAGTAGTATAGCGGAGATGGGTTACGAGCAGTACTTC. Full variable domain (rest looked up from reference TRBV19 and TRBJ2-7): DGGITQSPKYLFRKEGQNVTLSCEQNLNHDAMYWYRQDPGQGLRLIYYSQIVNDFQKGDIAEGYSVSREKKESFPLTVTSAQKNPTAFYLCASSIAEMGYEQYFGPGTRLTVT.

As to this clonotype: An end of the junction does not agree with germline; a read error may underlie this. The CDR3 protein is CSARGGTGKDTEAFF. CDR3 DNA: TGCAGTGCTAGAGGGGGGACAGGTAAAGACACGGAAGCTTTCTTT. The chain joins TRBV20-1 to TRBJ1-1, with 8 bases lining up with TRBD1. CDR1 DFQATT and CDR2 SNEGSKA come from the germline V gene (reference sequence). The CDR3 totals 15 residues.

With respect to this clonotype: A much larger clone differs by one base, so this may be a read error. In nucleotides, the CDR3 is TGTGCCAGCAGCTTGGGGGACAATGTCTACGAGCAGTACTTC. Translating it yields CASSLGDNVYEQYF. The chain carries TRBV5-6 and TRBJ2-7; D is possibly TRBD1 (6 bases). Germline assignment: CDR1 SGHDT and CDR2 YYEEEE. V dropped 0 bases and J dropped 3 bases, with 10 bases sitting between them. The CDR3 runs to 14 residues.

Turning to this clonotype: This may be a read error: a much more frequent sequence differs by one nucleotide. The rearrangement links TRBV10-3 to TRBJ2-3, with no clear D. The V end was cut by 2 bases, the J end by 4 bases, with 13 bases between. The CDR3 consists of 15 residues. From germline, CDR1 is ENHRY and CDR2 SYGVKD. Written as DNA, the CDR3 is TGTGCCATCAGTGAGCCCCCTGGTGGATCAGATACGCAGTATTTT. This translates into CAISEPPGGSDTQYF.

The gene calls are TRBV20-1 and TRBJ2-3, with 11 nucleotides matching TRBD2. The CDR3 is 13 amino acids. Germline CDR1 and CDR2: DFQATT and SNEGSKA (reference sequence). The V gene end was trimmed by 6 bases and the J gene end by 7 bases; junction bases not matched to a gene: 6. CDR3 region: CSATTSGTNTQYF. In DNA form, the CDR3 reads TGCAGTGCAACGACTAGCGGGACTAATACGCAGTATTTT.

This clonotype is medium-sized (0.01 to 0.1%) in the sample. The chain uses TRBV6-6 and TRBJ2-7; TRBD1 agrees at 7 bases. The J segment lost 2 bases and the V segment lost 6 bases, leaving 7 bases of the junction unmatched. The CDR3 is 14 residues long. The germline gives CDR1 MNHNY, CDR2 SVGAGI (reference sequence). The CDR3 region is CASRPGQPPYEQYF. For the CDR3, the DNA is TGTGCCAGCAGACCGGGACAGCCACCCTACGAGCAGTACTTC.

The chain couples TRBV20-1 to TRBJ2-2; D is unresolved. The germline V gene encodes CDR1 DFQATT and CDR2 SNEGSKA (reference sequence). The V end was cut by 3 bases, the J end by 1 base, with 15 bases between. This CDR3 has 16 residues. The CDR3 DNA reads as TGCAGTGCTAGGAACGAGTATTCCGGGAACACCGGGGAGCTGTTTTTT. This gives the protein CSARNEYSGNTGELFF.

The chain has TRBV15 and TRBJ2-5; D gene ambiguous. The CDR3 is made up of 12 amino acids. Per germline, CDR1 LNHNV and CDR2 YYDKDF (reference sequence). Trimming removed 5 bases from V and 2 bases from J, with 6 bases in between. CDR3 residues: CATSVGQETQYF. CDR3 bases: TGTGCCACCAGCGTAGGACAAGAGACCCAGTACTTC.